Listed here are 29 T cell receptor beta chains from one sample, sequenced in a study of cytomegalovirus exposure and HLA in healthy donors. 60 Vbeta and 13 Jbeta primers were used in PCR. Assay: immunoSEQ multiplex PCR; the TCRdb copy retains only in-frame clones and omits some. The sample has approximately 190,000 clones; 80% to 85% are singletons. What was sequenced was PBMCs. The receptors stem from a man aged 35 to 55 in good health and CMV-seropositive.

The V and J genes are TRBV6-7 and TRBJ2-3; D call uncertain. TRBV6-7 is an ORF; its function is uncertain. V was clipped by 10 bases and J by 4 bases, with 15 bases between them. CDR3 length equals 13 residues. The CDR3 spells CATAALRPDTQYF. In DNA form, the CDR3 reads TGTGCCACCGCGGCCCTGCGGCCAGATACGCAGTATTTT.

The chain couples TRBV6-6 to TRBJ2-7, with D perhaps TRBD1 (6 bases). Germline V gives CDR1 MNHNY, CDR2 SVGAGI (reference sequence). V gave up 0 bases and J gave up 0 bases, with 12 bases separating them. This CDR3 contains 16 residues. CDR3 nucleotide sequence: TGTGCCAGCAGTTACTCGATTGAGGACAGCTCCTACGAGCAGTACTTC. It codes for CASSYSIEDSSYEQYF.

The chain employs TRBV28 and TRBJ1-5; D might be TRBD1 (6 bases). The germline gives CDR1 MDHEN, CDR2 SYDVKM. CDR3 size: 18 residues. Trimming took 5 bases from V and 1 from J, leaving 21 bases between them. CDR3 sequence reads: CASSPPEVGASSNQPQHF. The CDR3, as DNA: TGTGCCAGCAGTCCCCCTGAGGTGGGGGCATCGAGCAATCAGCCCCAGCATTTT. The full variable domain, in which reference TRBV28 and TRBJ1-5 provide the parts outside the CDR3, is DVKVTQSSRYLVKRTGEKVFLECVQDMDHENMFWYRQDPGLGLRLIYFSYDVKMKEKGDIPEGYSVSREKKERFSLILESASTNQTSMYLCASSPPEVGASSNQPQHFGDGTRLSIL.

This clone came up once. V and J are TRBV28 and TRBJ2-5; D not resolved. Germline CDR1 and CDR2: MDHEN and SYDVKM. This CDR3 region has 14 residues. The V and J ends lost 6 bases and 0 bases respectively, with 11 bases between them. CDR3 sequence reads: CASSPSEYQETQYF. The CDR3 DNA reads TGTGCCAGCAGCCCTTCGGAGTACCAAGAGACCCAGTACTTC. The whole variable domain, remainder taken from reference TRBV28 and TRBJ2-5, is DVKVTQSSRYLVKRTGEKVFLECVQDMDHENMFWYRQDPGLGLRLIYFSYDVKMKEKGDIPEGYSVSREKKERFSLILESASTNQTSMYLCASSPSEYQETQYFGPGTRLLVL.

V usage is TRBV7-3 and J usage is TRBJ1-1, with 7 nucleotides matching TRBD1. The J segment lost 0 bases and the V segment lost 5 bases, leaving 6 bases of the junction unmatched. Germline V gene data show CDR1 as SGHTA and CDR2 as FQGTGA. The CDR3 covers 15 residues. The DNA of the CDR3 is TGTGCCAGCAGCCTAGGACAGGCCCTGAACACTGAAGCTTTCTTT. It yields the protein CASSLGQALNTEAFF. Drawing the rest from reference TRBV7-3 and TRBJ1-1, the complete variable domain is GAGVSQTPSNKVTEKGKYVELRCDPISGHTALYWYRQSLGQGPEFLIYFQGTGAADDSGLPNDRFFAVRPEGSVSTLKIQRTERGDSAVYLCASSLGQALNTEAFFGQGTRLTVV.

Regarding this clone: One end of the junction varies from germline; a read error may be responsible. The V gene is TRBV7-9, the J gene TRBJ2-1, with a weak D call TRBD2 (5 bases). There are 16 residues in the CDR3. Germline V lookup: CDR1 SEHNR, CDR2 FQNEAQ (reference sequence). The CDR3 DNA sequence: TGTGCCAGCACCGGGGAGTTTGGCACCTTTTACAATGCGCAGTTCTTC. As protein: CASTGEFGTFYNAQFF. The full variable domain, rest sourced from reference TRBV7-9 and TRBJ2-1, is DTGVSQNPRHKITKRGQNVTFRCDPISEHNRLYWYRQTLGQGPEFLTYFQNEAQLEKSRLLSDRFSAERPKGSFSTLEIQRTEQGDSAMYLCASTGEFGTFYNAQFFGPGTRLTVL.

The chain is built from TRBV11-2 and TRBJ2-2, with TRBD2 as a possible D gene (6 bases). Germline V CDR1 and CDR2: SGHAT, FQNNGV. V was pared by 8 bases and J by 6 bases, with 19 bases between. The CDR3 spans 15 residues. The CDR3 loop is CASSPRGWVAGELFF. The CDR3 DNA is TGTGCCAGCTCCCCCCGGGGGTGGGTCGCCGGGGAGCTGTTTTTT.

In this sample, this clone turned up a few times. The chain carries TRBV10-1 and TRBJ2-1; 10 positions agree with TRBD2. CDR3 length: 14 residues. Germline assignment: CDR1 WNHNN and CDR2 SYGVQD (reference sequence). V shed 8 bases, J shed 4 bases, and the junction held 5 bases outside the gene matches. This chain's CDR3 is CASGSSGGYNEQFF. The CDR3 bases are TGCGCCAGCGGGTCTAGCGGGGGTTACAATGAGCAGTTCTTC.

The sample holds a few counts of this clone. This chain links TRBV10-1 with TRBJ1-1; D might be TRBD1 (5 bases). The CDR3 length is 14 residues. Germline CDR1 reads WNHNN; CDR2 reads SYGVQD (reference sequence). The V end was cut by 7 bases, the J end by 2 bases, with 14 bases between. CDR3 in amino acids: CASIYLRENTEAFF. The CDR3 nucleotides are TGCGCCAGCATCTATCTCAGGGAAAACACTGAAGCTTTCTTT.

The rearrangement uses TRBV19 and TRBJ1-5; perhaps TRBD1 as D (5 bases). The V end was cut by 3 bases, the J end by 2 bases, with 8 bases between. Germline CDR1 and CDR2: LNHDA and SQIVND (reference sequence). The CDR3 sequence is 14 residues long. The CDR3 loop is CASSIQGGNQPQHF. The CDR3 coding sequence is TGTGCCAGTAGTATTCAGGGCGGCAATCAGCCCCAGCATTTT.

The CDR3 reads CASRPGLAGGPGELFF. The CDR3 DNA reads TGTGCCAGCAGACCCGGACTAGCGGGGGGACCCGGGGAGCTGTTTTTT. The chain combines TRBV28 with TRBJ2-2, with 14 positions matching TRBD2. J was trimmed by 6 bases and V by 6 bases; bases with no gene match: 6. CDR3 length equals 16 residues. Germline loops: CDR1 MDHEN, CDR2 SYDVKM.

The gene calls are TRBV14 and TRBJ1-3; no reliable D call. Germline V CDR1 and CDR2: SGHDN, FVKESK. The CDR3 length is 16 residues. The V and J ends lost 6 bases and 0 bases respectively, with 15 bases between them. The CDR3 coding sequence is TGTGCCAGCAGTCCCCGCGGAGGAATCTCTGGAAACACCATATATTTT. Amino acids: CASSPRGGISGNTIYF.

The chain combines TRBV18 with TRBJ2-4, with D unclear. Per the germline V gene, CDR1 is KGHSH and CDR2 is LQKENI. CDR3 size: 15 residues. V lost 6 bases to trimming and J lost 2 bases, with 14 bases between them. This chain's CDR3 is CASSPNLQSKNIQYF. CDR3 in DNA: TGTGCCAGCTCCCCCAACCTTCAGTCCAAAAACATTCAGTACTTC. The entire variable domain, with the rest obtained from reference TRBV18 and TRBJ2-4, is as follows: NAGVMQNPRHLVRRRGQEARLRCSPMKGHSHVYWYRQLPEEGLKFMVYLQKENIIDESGMPKERFSAEFPKEGPSILRIQQVVRGDSAAYFCASSPNLQSKNIQYFGAGTRLSVL.

The chain combines TRBV7-3 with TRBJ2-5, with TRBD1 identical over 7 bases. The better agreement between TRBJ2-7 and the DNA end casts doubt on the J call. The CDR3 has 14 residues. Germline V gives CDR1 SGHTA, CDR2 FQGTGA. CDR3 sequence (DNA): TGTGCCAGCAGCCCCCGGGACAGCTCCTACGAGCAGTACTTC. Translation: CASSPRDSSYEQYF.

The CDR3 protein is CASQLGSLNTEAFF. DNA of the CDR3: TGTGCCTCGCAGCTCGGGTCGTTGAACACTGAAGCTTTCTTT. The gene calls are TRBV30 and TRBJ1-1; D is undetermined. Between the trimmed V and J ends, which lost 7 bases and 0 bases, there was a span of 15 bases. From germline, CDR1 is GTSNPN and CDR2 SVGIG (reference sequence). The CDR3 has 14 residues. The complete variable domain, with remaining parts taken from reference TRBV30 and TRBJ1-1, reads SQTIHQWPATLVQPVGSPLSLECTVEGTSNPNLYWYRQAAGRGLQLLFYSVGIGQISSEVPQNLSASRPQDRQFILSSKKLLLSDSGFYLCASQLGSLNTEAFFGQGTRLTVV.

This chain joins TRBV9 and TRBJ1-4; D possibly corresponds to TRBD1 (6 bases). The V end was cut by 0 bases, the J end by 6 bases, with 9 bases between. This CDR3 has 14 residues. CDR1 SGDLS and CDR2 YYNGEE come from the germline V gene. The CDR3 sequence: CASSVGGQHEKLFF. The CDR3 region has the DNA TGTGCCAGCAGCGTAGGTGGACAGCATGAAAAACTGTTTTTT. The complete variable domain, with remaining parts taken from reference TRBV9 and TRBJ1-4, reads DSGVTQTPKHLITATGQRVTLRCSPRSGDLSVYWYQQSLDQGLQFLIQYYNGEERAKGNILERFSAQQFPDLHSELNLSSLELGDSALYFCASSVGGQHEKLFFGSGTQLSVL.

The J gene is TRBJ2-1, the V gene TRBV11-3; 9 bases line up with TRBD2. Germline trimming cut 5 bases from V and 1 base from J; bases unmatched to any gene: 3. This CDR3 is 15 amino acids long. The germline V gene encodes CDR1 SGHNT and CDR2 YENEEA. The CDR3 DNA follows: TGTGCCAGCAGCCCTAGCGGGGCTTCCTACAATGAGCAGTTCTTC. Its translation is CASSPSGASYNEQFF. Filled out from reference TRBV11-3 and TRBJ2-1, the complete variable domain reads EAGVVQSPRYKIIEKKQPVAFWCNPISGHNTLYWYLQNLGQGPELLIRYENEEAVDDSQLPKDRFSAERLKGVDSTLKIQPAELGDSAVYLCASSPSGASYNEQFFGPGTRLTVL.

CDR3 protein: CASSIPGQTYEQYF. The CDR3 nucleotides are TGTGCCAGTAGTATCCCGGGACAGACCTACGAGCAGTACTTC. The rearrangement joins TRBV19 to TRBJ2-7, with 7 bases identical to TRBD1. Germline V gene sequence: CDR1 LNHDA, CDR2 SQIVND (reference sequence). V shed 3 bases, J shed 2 bases, and the junction held 4 bases outside the gene matches. This CDR3 is built from 14 residues.

This rearrangement joins TRBV5-1 to TRBJ1-1; tentative D call: TRBD1 (6 bases). Trimming stripped 7 bases from V and 7 bases from J, with 17 bases between. CDR3 length: 13 amino acids. CDR1 is SGHRS and CDR2 is YFSETQ in the germline V gene. The CDR3 loop reads CASSRIGGGEAFF. In DNA, the CDR3 is TGCGCCAGCTCCAGGATTGGGGGCGGTGAAGCTTTCTTT.

Here the CDR3 DNA reads TGCGCCAGCAAGGGGACTAGCGGGGCTAGCACAGATACGCAGTATTTT. This codes for CASKGTSGASTDTQYF. The chain carries TRBV4-3 and TRBJ2-3; 13 nucleotides align to TRBD2. This CDR3 contains 16 residues. Germline CDR1 is LGHNA and CDR2 is YSLEER. J gave up 0 bases and V 7 bases, and 4 bases lay outside the gene matches.

The rearrangement links TRBV28 to TRBJ1-5; D call uncertain. V lost 2 bases and J 7 bases, leaving 9 bases between the germline ends. Germline values: CDR1 MDHEN, CDR2 SYDVKM. This CDR3 contains 13 residues. CDR3 protein: CASSLQVWQPQHF. The DNA of the CDR3 is TGTGCCAGCAGTTTACAGGTTTGGCAGCCCCAGCATTTT. The whole variable domain, remainder taken from reference TRBV28 and TRBJ1-5, is DVKVTQSSRYLVKRTGEKVFLECVQDMDHENMFWYRQDPGLGLRLIYFSYDVKMKEKGDIPEGYSVSREKKERFSLILESASTNQTSMYLCASSLQVWQPQHFGDGTRLSIL.

This chain links TRBV18 with TRBJ2-7; TRBD1 aligns across 8 bases. With 0 bases clipped from V and 9 bases from J, the junction kept 7 bases outside the gene matches. CDR3 length: 14 residues. Germline V gene sequence: CDR1 KGHSH, CDR2 LQKENI. The CDR3 reads CASSPPKSGGGQYF. CDR3 in DNA: TGTGCCAGCTCACCACCAAAATCAGGGGGCGGGCAGTACTTC.

Turning to this clone: The final CDR3 position lacks the conserved phenylalanine or tryptophan, pointing to a likely read error. The chain is built from TRBV27 and TRBJ1-2; TRBD1 matches at 7 bases. V shed 5 bases, J shed 4 bases, and the junction held 7 bases outside the gene matches. The CDR3 covers 14 residues. CDR1 and CDR2 from the germline V gene are MNHEY and SMNVEV (reference sequence). CDR3 sequence reads: CASSATGPPYGYTL. CDR3 DNA: TGTGCCAGCAGTGCGACAGGGCCGCCCTATGGCTACACCCTC.

The V call is TRBV7-6, the J call TRBJ2-1; possibly TRBD2 for D (6 bases). Germline assignment: CDR1 SGHVS and CDR2 FNYEAQ. The CDR3 runs 16 residues. Trimming took 5 bases from V and 9 from J, leaving 23 bases between them. This chain's CDR3 is CASSARTRRGEAEQFF. In DNA, the CDR3 is TGTGCCAGCAGCGCTCGGACCCGGCGGGGAGAGGCTGAGCAGTTCTTC.

The V gene is TRBV15, the J gene TRBJ2-2; no reliable D call. V shed 0 bases and J shed 5 bases, with 10 bases lying between them. Germline V gene lookup returns CDR1 LNHNV and CDR2 YYDKDF (reference sequence). The length of the CDR3 is 15 residues. CDR3 sequence (DNA): TGTGCCACCAGCAGAGAAATGGTCGCGACCGGGGAGCTGTTTTTT. Its protein is CATSREMVATGELFF. The entire variable domain, with the rest obtained from reference TRBV15 and TRBJ2-2, is as follows: DAMVIQNPRYQVTQFGKPVTLSCSQTLNHNVMYWYQQKSSQAPKLLFHYYDKDFNNEADTPDNFQSRRPNTSFCFLDIRSPGLGDTAMYLCATSREMVATGELFFGEGSRLTVL.

This chain connects TRBV9 to TRBJ1-1; TRBD1 aligns across 9 bases. The germline V gene has CDR1 SGDLS and CDR2 YYNGEE. Unmatched junction bases numbered 3, after V lost 0 bases and J lost 3 bases. There are 15 residues in the CDR3. The CDR3 is CASSVAWDRDTEAFF. Written as DNA, the CDR3 is TGTGCCAGCAGCGTAGCCTGGGACAGGGACACTGAAGCTTTCTTT.

The rearrangement joins TRBV18 to TRBJ2-7, with 9 nucleotides matching TRBD2. V shed 1 base and J 5 bases; nucleotides not matched to a gene: 9. CDR3 size: 16 residues. From germline, CDR1 is KGHSH and CDR2 LQKENI. The DNA of the CDR3 is TGTGCCAGCTCACCACTTCAAGCGGGGGGACTGAACGAGCAGTACTTC. It is translated as CASSPLQAGGLNEQYF.

V is TRBV2 and J is TRBJ1-2; tentative D call: TRBD1 (5 bases). CDR3 length: 15 residues. V was pared by 4 bases and J by 6 bases, with 18 bases between. In germline, CDR1 is SNHLY, CDR2 FYNNEI. The CDR3 loop is CASSALTTVTHGYTF. The CDR3 DNA reads as TGTGCCAGCAGTGCCCTAACGACAGTCACCCATGGCTACACCTTC.

The rearrangement uses TRBV5-1 and TRBJ2-5, with TRBD2 matching 10 bases. V gave up 0 bases and J gave up 2 bases; unmatched junction bases: 4. CDR1 and CDR2 from the germline V gene are SGHRS and YFSETQ. The CDR3 extends over 16 amino acids. CDR3: CASSLASGGRQETQYF. The CDR3 DNA sequence: TGCGCCAGCAGCTTGGCTAGCGGGGGTCGGCAAGAGACCCAGTACTTC.